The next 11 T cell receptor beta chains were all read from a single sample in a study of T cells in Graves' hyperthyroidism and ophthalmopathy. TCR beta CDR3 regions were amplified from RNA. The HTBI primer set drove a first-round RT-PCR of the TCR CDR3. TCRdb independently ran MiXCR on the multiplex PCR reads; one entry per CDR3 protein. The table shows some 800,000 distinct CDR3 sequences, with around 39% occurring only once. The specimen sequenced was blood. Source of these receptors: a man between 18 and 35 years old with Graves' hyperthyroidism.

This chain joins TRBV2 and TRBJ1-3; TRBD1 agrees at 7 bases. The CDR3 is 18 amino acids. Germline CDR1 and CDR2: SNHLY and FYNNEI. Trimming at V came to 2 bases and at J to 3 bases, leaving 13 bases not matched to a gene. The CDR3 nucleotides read TGTGCCAGCAGTGAAAGAGGGGGCAGACCGGCTTATGGAAACACCATATATTTT. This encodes CASSERGGRPAYGNTIYF.

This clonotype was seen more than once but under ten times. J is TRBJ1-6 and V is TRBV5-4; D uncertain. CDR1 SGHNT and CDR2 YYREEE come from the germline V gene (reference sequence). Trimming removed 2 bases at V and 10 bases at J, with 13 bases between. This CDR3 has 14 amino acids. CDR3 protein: CASSFPGSDSPLHF. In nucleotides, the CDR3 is TGTGCCAGCAGCTTCCCGGGGTCTGACTCACCCCTCCACTTT.

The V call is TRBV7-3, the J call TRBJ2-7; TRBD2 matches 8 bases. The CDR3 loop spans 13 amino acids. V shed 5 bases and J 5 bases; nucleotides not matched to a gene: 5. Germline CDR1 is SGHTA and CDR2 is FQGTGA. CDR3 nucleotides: TGTGCCAGCAGCCAAGATAGCGGGAACGAGCAGTACTTC. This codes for CASSQDSGNEQYF. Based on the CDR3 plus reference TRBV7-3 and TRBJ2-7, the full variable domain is GAGVSQTPSNKVTEKGKYVELRCDPISGHTALYWYRQSLGQGPEFLIYFQGTGAADDSGLPNDRFFAVRPEGSVSTLKIQRTERGDSAVYLCASSQDSGNEQYFGPGTRLTVT.

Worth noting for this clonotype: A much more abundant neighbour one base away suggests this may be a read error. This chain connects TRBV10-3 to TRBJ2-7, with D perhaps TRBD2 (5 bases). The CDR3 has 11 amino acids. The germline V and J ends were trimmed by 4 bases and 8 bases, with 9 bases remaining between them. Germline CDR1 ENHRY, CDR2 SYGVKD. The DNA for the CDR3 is TGTGCCATCAGTGGGAGGTACCAGCAGTACTTC. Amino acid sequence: CAISGRYQQYF.

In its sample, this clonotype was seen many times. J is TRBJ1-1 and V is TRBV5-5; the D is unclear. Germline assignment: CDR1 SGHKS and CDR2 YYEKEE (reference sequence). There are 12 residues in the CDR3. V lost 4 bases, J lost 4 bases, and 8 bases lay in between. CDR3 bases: TGTGCCAGCAGCAGGTGGTTCACTGAAGCTTTCTTT. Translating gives CASSRWFTEAFF.

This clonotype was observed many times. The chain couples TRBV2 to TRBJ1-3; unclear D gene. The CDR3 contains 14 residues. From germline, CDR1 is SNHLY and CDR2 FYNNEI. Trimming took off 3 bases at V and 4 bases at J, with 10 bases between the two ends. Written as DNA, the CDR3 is TGTGCCAGCAGTGACAGGATTGCAGGAAACACCATATATTTT. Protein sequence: CASSDRIAGNTIYF.

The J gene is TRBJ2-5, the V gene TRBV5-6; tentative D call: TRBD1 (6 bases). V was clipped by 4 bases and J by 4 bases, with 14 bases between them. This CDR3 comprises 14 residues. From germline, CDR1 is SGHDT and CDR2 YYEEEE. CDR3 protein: CASSPGVEGETQYF. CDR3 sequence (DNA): TGTGCCAGCAGCCCAGGGGTTGAGGGAGAGACCCAGTACTTC.

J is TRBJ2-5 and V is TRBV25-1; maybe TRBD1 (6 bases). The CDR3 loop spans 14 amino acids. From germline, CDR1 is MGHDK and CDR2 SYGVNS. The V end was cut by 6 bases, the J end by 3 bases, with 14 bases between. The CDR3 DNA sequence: TGTGCCAGCAGCTTGGGGGCAGGCAAAGAGACCCAGTACTTC. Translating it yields CASSLGAGKETQYF. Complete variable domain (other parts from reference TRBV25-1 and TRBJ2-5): EADIYQTPRYLVIGTGKKITLECSQTMGHDKMYWYQQDPGMELHLIHYSYGVNSTEKGDLSSESTVSRIRTEHFPLTLESARPSHTSQYLCASSLGAGKETQYFGPGTRLLVL.

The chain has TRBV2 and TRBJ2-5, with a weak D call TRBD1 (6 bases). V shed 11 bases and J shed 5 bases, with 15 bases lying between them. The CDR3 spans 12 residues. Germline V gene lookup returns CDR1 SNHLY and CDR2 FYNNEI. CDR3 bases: TGTGCCGGGGGCAGGGGTAGGGAGACCCAGTACTTC. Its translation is CAGGRGRETQYF.

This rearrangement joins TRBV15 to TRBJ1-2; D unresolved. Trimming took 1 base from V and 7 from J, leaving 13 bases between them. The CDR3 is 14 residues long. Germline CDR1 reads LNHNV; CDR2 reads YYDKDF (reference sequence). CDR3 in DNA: TGTGCCACCAGCAGAGTGGAAGGGATCGGTGGCTACACCTTC. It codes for CATSRVEGIGGYTF.

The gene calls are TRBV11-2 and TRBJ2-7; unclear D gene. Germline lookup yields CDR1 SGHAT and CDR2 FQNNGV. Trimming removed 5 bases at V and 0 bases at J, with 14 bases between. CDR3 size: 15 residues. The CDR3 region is CASSQDIDGSYEQYF. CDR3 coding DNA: TGTGCCAGCAGCCAAGATATCGACGGCTCCTACGAGCAGTACTTC. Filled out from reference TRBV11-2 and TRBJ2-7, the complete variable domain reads EAGVAQSPRYKIIEKRQSVAFWCNPISGHATLYWYQQILGQGPKLLIQFQNNGVVDDSQLPKDRFSAERLKGVDSTLKIQPAKLEDSAVYLCASSQDIDGSYEQYFGPGTRLTVT.